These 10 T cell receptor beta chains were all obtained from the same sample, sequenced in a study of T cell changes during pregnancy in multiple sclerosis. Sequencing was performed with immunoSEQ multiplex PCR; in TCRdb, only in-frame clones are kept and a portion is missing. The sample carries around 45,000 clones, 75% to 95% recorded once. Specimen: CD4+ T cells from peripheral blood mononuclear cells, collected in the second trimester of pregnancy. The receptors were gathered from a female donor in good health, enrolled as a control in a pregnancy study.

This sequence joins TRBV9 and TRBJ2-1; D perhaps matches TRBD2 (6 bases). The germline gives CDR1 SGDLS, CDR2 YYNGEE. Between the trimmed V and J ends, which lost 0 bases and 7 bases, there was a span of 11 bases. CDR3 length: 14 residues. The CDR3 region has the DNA TGTGCCAGCAGCGTAGGGGCCGGAGGGAATGAGCAGTTCTTC. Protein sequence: CASSVGAGGNEQFF.

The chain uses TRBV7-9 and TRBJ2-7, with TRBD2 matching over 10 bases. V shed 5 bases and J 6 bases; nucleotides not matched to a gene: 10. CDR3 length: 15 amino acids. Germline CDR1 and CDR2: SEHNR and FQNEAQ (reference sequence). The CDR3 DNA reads TGTGCCAGCAGCCGGCGGCTAGCGGGAGACGGCGAGCAGTACTTC. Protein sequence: CASSRRLAGDGEQYF.

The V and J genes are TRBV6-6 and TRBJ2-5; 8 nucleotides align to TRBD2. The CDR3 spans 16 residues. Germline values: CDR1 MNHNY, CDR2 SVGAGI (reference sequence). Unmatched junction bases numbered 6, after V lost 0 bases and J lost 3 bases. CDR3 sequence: CASSYSTGAGEETQYF. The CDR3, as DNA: TGTGCCAGCAGTTACTCTACCGGAGCGGGGGAAGAGACCCAGTACTTC.

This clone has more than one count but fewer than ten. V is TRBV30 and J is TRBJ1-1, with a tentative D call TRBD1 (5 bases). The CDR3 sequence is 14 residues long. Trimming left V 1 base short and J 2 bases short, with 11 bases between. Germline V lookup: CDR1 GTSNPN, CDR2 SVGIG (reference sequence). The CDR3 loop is CAWSGGLINTEAFF. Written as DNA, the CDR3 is TGTGCCTGGAGTGGGGGACTGATAAACACTGAAGCTTTCTTT.

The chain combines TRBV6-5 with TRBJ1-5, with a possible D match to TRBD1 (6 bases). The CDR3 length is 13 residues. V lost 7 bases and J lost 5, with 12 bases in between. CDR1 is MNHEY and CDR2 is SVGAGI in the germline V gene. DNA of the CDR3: TGTGCCAGCACCCCCCGACAGGATCAGCCCCAGCATTTT. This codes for CASTPRQDQPQHF.

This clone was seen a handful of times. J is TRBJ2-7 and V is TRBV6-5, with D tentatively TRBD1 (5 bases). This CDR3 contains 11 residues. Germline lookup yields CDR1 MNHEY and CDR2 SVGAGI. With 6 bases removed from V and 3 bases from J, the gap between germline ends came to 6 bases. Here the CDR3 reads CASRDNYEQYF. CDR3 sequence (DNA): TGTGCCAGCAGGGACAACTACGAGCAGTACTTC.

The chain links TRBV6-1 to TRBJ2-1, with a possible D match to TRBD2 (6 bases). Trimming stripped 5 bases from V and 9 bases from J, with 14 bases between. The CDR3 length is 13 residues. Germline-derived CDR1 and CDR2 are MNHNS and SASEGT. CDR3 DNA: TGTGCCAGCAGTCTCACGGGGGATGGTGAGCAGTTCTTC. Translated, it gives CASSLTGDGEQFF.

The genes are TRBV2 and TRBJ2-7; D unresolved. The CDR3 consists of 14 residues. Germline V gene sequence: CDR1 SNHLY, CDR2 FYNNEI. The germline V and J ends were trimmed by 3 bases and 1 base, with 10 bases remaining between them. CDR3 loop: CASSDSWRSYEQYF. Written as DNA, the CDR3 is TGTGCCAGCAGTGATAGCTGGAGATCCTACGAGCAGTACTTC.

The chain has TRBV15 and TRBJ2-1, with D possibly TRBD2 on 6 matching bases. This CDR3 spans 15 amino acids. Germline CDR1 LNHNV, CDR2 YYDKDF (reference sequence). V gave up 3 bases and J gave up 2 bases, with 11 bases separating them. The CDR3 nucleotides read TGTGCCACCAGCAGGGGGGGTAGTACCTACAATGAGCAGTTCTTC. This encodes CATSRGGSTYNEQFF.

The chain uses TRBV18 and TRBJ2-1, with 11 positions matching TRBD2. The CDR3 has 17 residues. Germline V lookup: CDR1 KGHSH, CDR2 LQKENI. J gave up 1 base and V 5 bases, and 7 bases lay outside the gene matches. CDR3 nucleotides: TGTGCCAGCTCATTTACCGGGACTAGCGGATCCTACAATGAGCAGTTCTTC. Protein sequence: CASSFTGTSGSYNEQFF. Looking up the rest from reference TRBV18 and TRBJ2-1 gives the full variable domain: NAGVMQNPRHLVRRRGQEARLRCSPMKGHSHVYWYRQLPEEGLKFMVYLQKENIIDESGMPKERFSAEFPKEGPSILRIQQVVRGDSAAYFCASSFTGTSGSYNEQFFGPGTRLTVL.